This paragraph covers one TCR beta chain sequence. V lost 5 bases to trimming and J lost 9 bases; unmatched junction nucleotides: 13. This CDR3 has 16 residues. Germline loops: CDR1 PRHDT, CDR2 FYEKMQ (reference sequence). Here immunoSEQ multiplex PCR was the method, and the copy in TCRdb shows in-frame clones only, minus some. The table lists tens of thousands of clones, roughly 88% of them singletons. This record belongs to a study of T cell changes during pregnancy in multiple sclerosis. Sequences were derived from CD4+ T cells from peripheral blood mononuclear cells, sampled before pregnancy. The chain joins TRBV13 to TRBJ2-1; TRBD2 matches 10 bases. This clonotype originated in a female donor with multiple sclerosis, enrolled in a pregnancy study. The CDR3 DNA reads TGTGCCAGCAGCATAATACTAGCGGGATTGGGCGGTGAGCAGTTCTTC. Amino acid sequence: CASSIILAGLGGEQFF.